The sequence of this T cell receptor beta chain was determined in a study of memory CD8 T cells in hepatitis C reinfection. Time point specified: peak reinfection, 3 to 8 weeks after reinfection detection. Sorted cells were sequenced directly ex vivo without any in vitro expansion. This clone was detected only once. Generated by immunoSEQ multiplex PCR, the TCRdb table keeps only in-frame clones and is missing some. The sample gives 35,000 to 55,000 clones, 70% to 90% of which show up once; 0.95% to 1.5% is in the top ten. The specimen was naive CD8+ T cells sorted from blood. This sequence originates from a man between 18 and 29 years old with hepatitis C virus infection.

CDR3 region: CASSVGQSYNEQFF. The CDR3 region has the DNA TGTGCCAGCAGCGTAGGACAGTCTTACAATGAGCAGTTCTTC. The rearrangement joins TRBV9 to TRBJ2-1; tentatively, D is TRBD1 (5 bases). From germline, CDR1 is SGDLS and CDR2 YYNGEE. CDR3 size: 14 residues. Deletions cut 0 bases from V and 4 bases from J, with 8 bases between.